This T cell receptor (beta chain) was observed in a study of blood T cell repertoires in COVID-19. Study at large: Italy, Spain and the United States were the sources of the convalescent and acute COVID-19 samples. From T cells, B-cell-depleted T cells, or PBMCs came the material, which was cDNA or gDNA.

Only in-frame clones appear in the TCRdb table, and some are missing; sequencing was by immunoSEQ multiplex PCR. The sample yields some 290,000 clones, over 90% seen once. All exposed participants met a person with COVID-19 within 2 weeks before entering the study. Trimming took 5 bases from V and 2 from J, leaving 16 bases between them. The CDR3 loop spans 15 amino acids. Germline V gives CDR1 SEHNR, CDR2 FQNEAQ (reference sequence). V and J are TRBV7-9 and TRBJ2-7; D may be TRBD1 (5 bases). Sequencing was done on a sample of PBMCs or T cells enriched from blood (not recorded which). The clonotype originates from a woman in her twenties or thirties who had been exposed to COVID-19. This chain's CDR3 is CASSLEPGPPYEQYF. In DNA form, the CDR3 reads TGTGCCAGCAGCCTAGAGCCAGGGCCCCCCTACGAGCAGTACTTC.